The clone carrying this T cell receptor beta chain was picked up a small number of times. Its target is unknown. MiXCR, applied by TCRdb to the 5' RACE reads, yields one record per CDR3 protein. The sample consists of 200,000 to 250,000 distinct CDR3 sequences, about 10% of them appearing once. The data were obtained in a study of CD8 T cells in ankylosing spondylitis. The study, taken as a whole, reports: Typical of ankylosing spondylitis blood, it appeared, was a TCR beta motif of several highly homologous variants.

This CDR3 region has 13 residues. Germline V lookup: CDR1 ENHRY, CDR2 SYGVKD. Trimming stripped 3 bases from V and 2 bases from J, with 7 bases between. This chain uses TRBV10-3 with TRBJ2-5; D call uncertain. The TCR was taken from a male donor with ankylosing spondylitis or in good health (not recorded which). Sequenced: blood, either unsorted or a sorted T cell fraction (not recorded which). The CDR3 DNA reads TGTGCCATCAGTGAAAGAAGACAAGAGACCCAGTACTTC. The encoded protein is CAISERRQETQYF.